Reported below is one T cell receptor (beta chain). Antigen specificity is unknown. This entry comes from a study of vaccination effects on CD4 cells after COVID-19. Sequencing was performed with immunoSEQ multiplex PCR; in TCRdb, only in-frame clones are kept and a portion is missing. The repertoire holds tens of thousands of clones, with about four fifths as singletons. Expansion with viral peptide pools was applied to antigen-specific CD4+ T cells by the ViraFEST assay prior to sequencing. Upon completion of 10 to 11 days in culture, CD4+ T cells were isolated. Negative nucleocapsid antibody tests before and after vaccination confirmed no previous SARS-CoV-2 infection. Half-medium exchanges with IL-2 medium took place on days 3 and 7. Germline V lookup: CDR1 MNHEY, CDR2 SVGAGI. Trimming cost V 7 bases and J 1 base; bases outside gene matches: 4. The CDR3 is made up of 13 amino acids.

This clonotype originated in a human donor who received a COVID-19 vaccine. The input for sequencing was CD4+ T cells from PBMCs cultured with HCoV-NL63 spike peptides, taken before COVID-19 vaccination. The chain employs TRBV6-5 and TRBJ2-7, with 7 positions matching TRBD1. The CDR3 coding sequence is TGTGCCAGCAAAAGACAGGGTTCCTACGAGCAGTACGTC. Amino acids: CASKRQGSYEQYV.